The clone carrying this T cell receptor beta chain has more than one count but fewer than ten. What it recognizes is unknown. TCRdb re-derived calls from the 5' RACE reads in MiXCR, one entry per CDR3 protein. The sample has 92,000 or so distinct CDR3 sequences, more than 10% seen once. This sample is part of a study of T-cell memory formation after mild COVID-19. The germline V and J ends were trimmed by 0 bases and 3 bases, with 15 bases remaining between them. The CDR3 covers 17 residues. Germline CDR1 and CDR2: LGHDT and YNNKEL (reference sequence). Notes on the study in general: Nothing confirmed that second-wave clones peaking on day 37 were specific for SARS-CoV-2. CD4+ clones that contracted lay mainly in CM and EM; CD8+ ones lay in EMRA.

The sequence derives from an adult woman who had mild COVID-19 (a few samples of this study predate the infection). Cell type and time point are not known. V usage is TRBV3-1 and J usage is TRBJ1-3; possibly TRBD1 for D (6 bases). Sequenced material: PBMCs or a T cell subset sorted from them (not recorded which). DNA of the CDR3: TGTGCCAGCAGCCAAGATGTAACCAGGGGAAATGGAAACACCATATATTTT. It yields the protein CASSQDVTRGNGNTIYF. The variable domain in full, with the rest retrieved from reference TRBV3-1 and TRBJ1-3, is DTAVSQTPKYLVTQMGNDKSIKCEQNLGHDTMYWYKQDSKKFLKIMFSYNNKELIINETVPNRFSPKSPDKAHLNLHINSLELGDSAVYFCASSQDVTRGNGNTIYFGEGSWLTVV.